These 2 T cell receptor beta chains share one sample of origin, sequenced in a study of OX40 agonist ivuxolimab in advanced cancers. Data came from immunoSEQ multiplex PCR; TCRdb stores just in-frame clones and leaves some out. There are about 50,000 clones in the sample; over 75% occur only once, and around 2% lies in the top ten. The sequencing used CD4+ or CD8+ T cells sorted from blood, collected in a trial of the OX40 agonist ivuxolimab. Receptors were obtained from an adult with an advanced solid tumor such as melanoma, head and neck, liver or kidney cancer.

The chain employs TRBV2 and TRBJ1-3; no definite D call. Between the trimmed V and J ends, which lost 2 bases and 0 bases, there was a span of 8 bases. Germline V gives CDR1 SNHLY, CDR2 FYNNEI. The CDR3 has 15 amino acids. CDR3 nucleotides: TGTGCCAGCAGTGAAAGCGGTTTCTCTGGAAACACCATATATTTT. Translated: CASSESGFSGNTIYF.

The chain has TRBV5-4 and TRBJ2-7; 9 bases fit TRBD2. Germline V gives CDR1 SGHNT, CDR2 YYREEE (reference sequence). With 2 bases clipped from V and 4 bases from J, the junction kept 7 bases outside the gene matches. The CDR3 sequence is 15 residues long. The DNA for the CDR3 is TGTGCCAGCAGCTTTCGGGCTAGCGGGACTTACGAGCAGTACTTC. Amino acid sequence: CASSFRASGTYEQYF. Variable domain in full (rest from reference TRBV5-4 and TRBJ2-7): ETGVTQSPTHLIKTRGQQVTLRCSSQSGHNTVSWYQQALGQGPQFIFQYYREEENGRGNFPPRFSGLQFPNYSSELNVNALELDDSALYLCASSFRASGTYEQYFGPGTRLTVT.